The next 4 T cell receptor beta chains were all read from a single sample in a study of regulatory T cells in long-lasting Graves disease. Arm-PCR of CDR3 regions and iRepertoire HTBI primers were used to build TCR beta libraries. TCRdb itself ran the multiplex PCR reads through MiXCR, one entry per CDR3 protein. The profile covers approximately 380,000 distinct CDR3 sequences, with about a fifth appearing a single time and 20% to 25% taken by the ten largest. Stated time point: persistent/refractory GD, antithyroid drugs over 5 years with positive TRAb. RNA isolated from PBMCs was used to make the TCR library. The source material was peripheral blood mononuclear cells (PBMCs), sampled when the disease was refractory, from a patient treated with antithyroid drugs. These receptors were taken from a female donor with Graves disease.

This clonotype occurred a few times. The genes are TRBV7-9 and TRBJ1-2; TRBD1 is a possible D gene (6 bases). In germline, CDR1 is SEHNR, CDR2 FQNEAQ (reference sequence). This CDR3 is built from 14 residues. Trimming removed 4 bases from V and 1 base from J, with 10 bases in between. In DNA form, the CDR3 reads TGTGCCAGCAGCTACCAGGGGATTAACTATGGCTACACCTTC. Its translation is CASSYQGINYGYTF.

This chain links TRBV5-1 with TRBJ2-3, with 11 bases aligning to TRBD2. V lost 6 bases and J lost 3; bases outside the gene matches: 9. Germline CDR1 SGHRS, CDR2 YFSETQ. This CDR3 has 16 residues. This CDR3 is CASTQAPSGRTDTQYF. The CDR3 DNA reads as TGCGCCAGCACCCAGGCGCCTAGCGGGAGGACAGATACGCAGTATTTT.

This chain joins TRBV10-3 and TRBJ2-7; 9 nucleotides match TRBD2. This CDR3 comprises 14 residues. V lost 5 bases, J lost 3 bases, and 5 bases stayed unmatched. From germline, CDR1 is ENHRY and CDR2 SYGVKD. This chain's CDR3 is CAISFSGRGYEQYF. The CDR3 DNA reads as TGTGCCATCAGTTTTAGCGGGAGAGGCTACGAGCAGTACTTC.

This clonotype showed up many times. The chain couples TRBV5-1 to TRBJ2-7, with TRBD1 matching 9 bases. After removal of 4 bases from V and 3 bases from J, the junction contained 5 bases not matched to a gene. Germline assignment: CDR1 SGHRS and CDR2 YFSETQ. CDR3 length equals 14 residues. CDR3 residues: CASSPWTGDYEQYF. As DNA, the CDR3 is TGCGCCAGCAGCCCATGGACAGGGGACTACGAGCAGTACTTC.